This TCR beta chain was identified during a study of CD8+CD57+ T cells in acquired aplastic anemia. This CDR3 comprises 14 residues. Trimming stripped 2 bases from V and 5 bases from J, with 12 bases between. CDR1 is LNHDA, CDR2 SQIVND, per germline (reference sequence). Profiling that covered TCR beta VDJ and CDR3 relied on genomic DNA as its template. TCRdb fed the reads into MiXCR, producing one record per CDR3 protein. The sample consists of 300,000 or so distinct CDR3 sequences, roughly three fifths of them appearing once. The table lists this clonotype with many counts. The receptor was isolated from a human donor with severe aplastic anemia or a healthy control (not recorded which). The sequenced sample consisted of sorted CD4+, CD8+, or CD8+CD57+ T cells (not recorded which) from PBMCs. J is TRBJ1-2 and V is TRBV19; D call uncertain. Written as DNA, the CDR3 is TGTGCCAGTAGTATATCCCGTCTGGGGTATGGCTACACCTTC. It specifies CASSISRLGYGYTF.